This T cell receptor (beta chain) was captured in a study of T cell changes during pregnancy in multiple sclerosis. The CDR3 spans 15 residues. V lost 10 bases to trimming and J lost 0 bases, with 18 bases between them. CDR1 is MDHEN and CDR2 is SYDVKM in the germline V gene. Assay used: immunoSEQ multiplex PCR; TCRdb lists only in-frame clones, some missing. Among just under 65,000 clones, about 92% were seen once, and the ten largest hold roughly 2.1%. The TCR originated in a female donor in good health, enrolled as a control in a pregnancy study. The chain recombines TRBV28 with TRBJ1-1, with D tentatively TRBD1 (6 bases). The source material was peripheral blood, sampled in the second trimester of pregnancy. The CDR3 here is CATQTGQHMNTEAFF. CDR3 nucleotides: TGTGCCACCCAGACCGGACAGCACATGAACACTGAAGCTTTCTTT.